The clone carrying this T cell receptor beta chain has more than one count but fewer than ten. Next came a second PCR, run for about 7 to 12 cycles, which used a sample-barcoded 5' primer along with a J-beta primer mix. One entry per CDR3 protein, called by TCRdb with MiXCR from the 5' RACE reads. The profile shows over 1.5 million distinct CDR3 sequences, about 50% of them singletons. This record belongs to a study of blood T cells in healthy people across ages. Trimming took 2 bases from V and 3 from J; bases not matched to a gene: 5. CDR1 and CDR2 (germline): MNHEY, SVGAGI. There are 16 residues in the CDR3.

Sequencing was done on a sample of blood. The sequence was collected from a woman aged 40 to 50 in good health. The gene calls are TRBV6-5 and TRBJ2-1; 9 bases align to TRBD1. The DNA of the CDR3 is TGTGCCAGCAGTTACGCCGGGACAGGGCGCTACAATGAGCAGTTCTTC. Its translation: CASSYAGTGRYNEQFF.